Sequencing of this T cell receptor (beta chain) was carried out in a study of T cells in localized non-small cell lung cancer. The table came from immunoSEQ multiplex PCR; TCRdb's copy has only in-frame clones and leaves some out. Counted here are around 40,000 clones, more than 75% occurring once; the ten biggest clones make up approximately 6.9%. Note on this clone: What it binds is not known.

The study's findings and limits: Heterogeneity remains possible, as sequencing covered one tumor region only.

The origin of this receptor is a man aged 40-75 years with stage I lung adenocarcinoma. The starting material was peripheral blood, obtained before any cancer treatment.

CDR3 DNA sequence: TGTGCAAGTCGCTTAGCGCGGGGGGGCGGACTAAGCAATCAGCCCCAGCATTTT. It specifies CASRLARGGGLSNQPQHF. The V and J genes are TRBV12-2 and TRBJ1-5. TRBV12-2 is recorded as a pseudogene. This CDR3 has 18 amino acids.